These 5 T cell receptor beta chains were all obtained from the same sample, sequenced in a study of blood T cells in healthy people across ages. The use of a sample-barcoded 5' primer and a J-beta primer mix characterized a second PCR of roughly 6 to 11 cycles. TCRdb redid the calling of the 5' RACE reads with MiXCR, one entry per CDR3 protein. The sample holds some 760,000 distinct CDR3 sequences; 20% to 25% are singletons and the top ten take under 9.5%. These same data were also listed under a study on T cells of mothers and their children.

The sample was blood. Receptors were obtained from a boy aged 5-17 years in good health.

The chain joins TRBV14 to TRBJ2-1; D perhaps matches TRBD2 (6 bases). Looked up from germline, CDR1 is SGHDN and CDR2 is FVKESK. V lost 0 bases, J lost 5 bases, and 11 bases lay in between. The CDR3 length is 15 residues. In nucleotides, the CDR3 is TGTGCCAGCAGCCAAGATACCCTAGCGAACAATGAGCAGTTCTTC. Translation gives CASSQDTLANNEQFF.

Details on this clonotype: One junction end disagrees with the germline gene, perhaps due to a read error. This sequence joins TRBV11-3 and TRBJ2-1, with D possibly being TRBD2 (6 bases). The CDR3 extends over 12 amino acids. CDR1 and CDR2 (germline): SGHNT, YENEEA. Here the CDR3 reads CASSLGGNERFF. CDR3 DNA sequence: TGTGCCAGCAGCTTGGGGGGAAATGAGCGGTTCTTC. Using reference TRBV11-3 and TRBJ2-1 for the parts outside the CDR3, the full variable domain is EAGVVQSPRYKIIEKKQPVAFWCNPISGHNTLYWYLQNLGQGPELLIRYENEEAVDDSQLPKDRFSAERLKGVDSTLKIQPAELGDSAVYLCASSLGGNERFFGPGTRLTVL.

This sequence joins TRBV28 and TRBJ2-5; 9 bases agree with TRBD2. The J call may not be correct, given that the DNA end is closer to TRBJ2-1. The germline V gene encodes CDR1 MDHEN and CDR2 SYDVKM. The CDR3 totals 15 residues. This CDR3 reads CASSLIGGLANEQFF. CDR3 in DNA: TGTGCCAGCAGTCTTATTGGGGGACTAGCTAATGAGCAGTTCTTC.

This clonotype was picked up a small number of times. The chain combines TRBV29-1 with TRBJ2-5; 7 nucleotides line up with TRBD1. Germline lookup yields CDR1 SQVTM and CDR2 ANQGSEA. This CDR3 region has 14 residues. Trimming at V came to 5 bases and at J to 0 bases, leaving 6 bases not matched to a gene. CDR3 residues: CSVFGQVHQETQYF. Here the CDR3 DNA reads TGCAGCGTTTTTGGACAGGTACACCAAGAGACCCAGTACTTC.

This clonotype was counted a few times. This chain uses TRBV18 with TRBJ1-1; no clear D gene. Germline V gene lookup returns CDR1 KGHSH and CDR2 LQKENI. This CDR3 contains 14 residues. V gave up 6 bases and J gave up 4 bases, with 15 bases separating them. CDR3 in DNA: TGTGCCAGCTCTCCCTCGGCGGGTTTCACTGAAGCTTTCTTT. Amino acid sequence: CASSPSAGFTEAFF.